This T cell receptor beta chain emerged from a study of cytomegalovirus exposure and HLA in healthy donors. General observations from the study: The HLA-A and HLA-B alleles of most subjects were reportedly predicted accurately from TCR beta sequences. A missense variant in DCLRE1C was later tied to TCR beta V- and J-gene trimming. Listed as cytomegalovirus-associated were 150 to 200 TCR beta chains.

This clone was found a few times. Its antigen is not known. Both 60 Vbeta primers and 13 Jbeta primers went into the PCR. Profiling relied on immunoSEQ multiplex PCR, and the TCRdb table lists in-frame clones only, not all of them. Of about 120,000 clones listed, over 8.5% are singletons. Germline-derived CDR1 and CDR2 are MNHNS and SASEGT. V dropped 0 bases and J dropped 2 bases, with 16 bases sitting between them. The CDR3 sequence is 17 residues long. The receptor's source is a woman in her 40s in good health and CMV-seropositive. The sample consisted of PBMCs. The chain is built from TRBV6-1 and TRBJ1-2, with D uncertain. The DNA for the CDR3 is TGTGCCAGCAGTGAAGCGCTTCATGGCGGATTAAACTATGGCTACACCTTC. It specifies CASSEALHGGLNYGYTF.